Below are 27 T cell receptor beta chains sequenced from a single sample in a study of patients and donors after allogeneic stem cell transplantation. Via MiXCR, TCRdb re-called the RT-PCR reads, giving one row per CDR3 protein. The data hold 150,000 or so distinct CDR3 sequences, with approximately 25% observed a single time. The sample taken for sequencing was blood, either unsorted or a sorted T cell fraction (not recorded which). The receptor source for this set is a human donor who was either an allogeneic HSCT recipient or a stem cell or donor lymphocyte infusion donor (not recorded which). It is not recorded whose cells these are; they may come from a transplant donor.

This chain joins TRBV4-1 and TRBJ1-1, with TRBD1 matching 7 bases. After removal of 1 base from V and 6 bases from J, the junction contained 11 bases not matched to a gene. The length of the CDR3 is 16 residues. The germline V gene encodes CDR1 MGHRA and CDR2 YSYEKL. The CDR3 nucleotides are TGCGCCAGCAGCCAAGGCTACGACAGGGTTGAGGCTGAAGCTTTCTTT. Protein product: CASSQGYDRVEAEAFF.

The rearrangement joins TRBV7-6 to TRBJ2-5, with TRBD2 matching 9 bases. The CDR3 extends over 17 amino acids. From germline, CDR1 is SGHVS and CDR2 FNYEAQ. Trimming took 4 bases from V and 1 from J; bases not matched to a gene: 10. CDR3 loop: CASSSRGYSGGQETQYF. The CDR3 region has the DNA TGTGCCAGCAGCTCCCGCGGTTATAGCGGGGGCCAAGAGACCCAGTACTTC.

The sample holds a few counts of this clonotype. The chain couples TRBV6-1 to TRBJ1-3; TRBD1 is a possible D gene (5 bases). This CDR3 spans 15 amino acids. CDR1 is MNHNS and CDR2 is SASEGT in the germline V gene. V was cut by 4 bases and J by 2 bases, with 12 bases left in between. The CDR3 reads CASSGPMGAGNTIYF. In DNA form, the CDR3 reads TGTGCCAGCAGTGGACCTATGGGGGCTGGAAACACCATATATTTT.

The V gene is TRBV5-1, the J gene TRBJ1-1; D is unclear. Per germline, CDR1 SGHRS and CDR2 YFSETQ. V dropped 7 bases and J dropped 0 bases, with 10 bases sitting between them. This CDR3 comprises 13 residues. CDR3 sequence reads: CASRPLVNTEAFF. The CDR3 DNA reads TGCGCCAGCCGCCCTCTGGTGAACACTGAAGCTTTCTTT.

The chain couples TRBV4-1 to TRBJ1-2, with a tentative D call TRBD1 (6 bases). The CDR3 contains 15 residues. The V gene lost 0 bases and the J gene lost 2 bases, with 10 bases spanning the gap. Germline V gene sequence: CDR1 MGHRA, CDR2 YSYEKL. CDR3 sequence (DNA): TGCGCCAGCAGCCAAGATGGAGGGGGGAACTATGGCTACACCTTC. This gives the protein CASSQDGGGNYGYTF.

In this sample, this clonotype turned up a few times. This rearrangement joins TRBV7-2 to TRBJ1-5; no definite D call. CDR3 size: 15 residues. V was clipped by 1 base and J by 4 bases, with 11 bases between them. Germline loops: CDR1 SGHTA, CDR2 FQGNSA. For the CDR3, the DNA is TGTGCCAGCAGCTTAGGCGGTAATGGGAATCAGCCCCAGCATTTT. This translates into CASSLGGNGNQPQHF.

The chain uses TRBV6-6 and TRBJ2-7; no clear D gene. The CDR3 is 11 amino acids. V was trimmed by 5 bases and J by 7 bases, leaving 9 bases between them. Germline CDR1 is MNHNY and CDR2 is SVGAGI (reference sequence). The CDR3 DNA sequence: TGTGCCAGCAGTAACGACCGAGAGCAGTACTTC. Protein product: CASSNDREQYF.

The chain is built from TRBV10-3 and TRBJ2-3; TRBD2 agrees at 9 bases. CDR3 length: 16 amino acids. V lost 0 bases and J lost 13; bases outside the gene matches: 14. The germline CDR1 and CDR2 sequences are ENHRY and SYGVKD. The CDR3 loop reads CAISESVIAGATSKYF. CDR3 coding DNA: TGTGCCATCAGTGAGTCGGTGATAGCGGGGGCAACATCGAAGTATTTT.

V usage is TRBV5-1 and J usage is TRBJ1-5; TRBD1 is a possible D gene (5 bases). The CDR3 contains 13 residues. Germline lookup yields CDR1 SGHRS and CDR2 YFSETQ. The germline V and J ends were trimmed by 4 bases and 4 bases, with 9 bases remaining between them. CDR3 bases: TGCGCCAGCAGCCGGGACCTTAATCAGCCCCAGCATTTT. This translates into CASSRDLNQPQHF.

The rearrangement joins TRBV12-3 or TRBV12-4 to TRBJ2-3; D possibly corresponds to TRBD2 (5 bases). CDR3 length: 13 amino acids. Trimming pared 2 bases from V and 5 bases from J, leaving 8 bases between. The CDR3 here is CASSLSEGDTQYF. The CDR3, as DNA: TGTGCCAGCAGTTTATCCGAGGGAGATACGCAGTATTTT.

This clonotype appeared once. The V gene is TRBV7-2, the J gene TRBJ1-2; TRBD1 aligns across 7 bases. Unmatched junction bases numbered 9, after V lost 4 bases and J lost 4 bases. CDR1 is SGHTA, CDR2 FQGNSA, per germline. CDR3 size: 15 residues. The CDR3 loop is CASSSSGTESYGYTF. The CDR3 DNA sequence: TGTGCCAGCAGCTCATCCGGGACAGAGTCCTATGGCTACACCTTC.

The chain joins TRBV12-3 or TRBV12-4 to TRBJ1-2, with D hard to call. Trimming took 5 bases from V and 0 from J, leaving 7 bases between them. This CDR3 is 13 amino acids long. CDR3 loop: CASSRGANYGYTF. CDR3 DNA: TGTGCCAGCAGTCGCGGAGCTAACTATGGCTACACCTTC.

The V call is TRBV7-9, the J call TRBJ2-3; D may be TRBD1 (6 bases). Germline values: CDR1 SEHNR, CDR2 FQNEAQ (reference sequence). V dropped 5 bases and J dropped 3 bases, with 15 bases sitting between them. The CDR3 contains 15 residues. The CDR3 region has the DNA TGTGCCAGCAGCCCCGGCGTGACAGGAACAGATACGCAGTATTTT. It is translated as CASSPGVTGTDTQYF.

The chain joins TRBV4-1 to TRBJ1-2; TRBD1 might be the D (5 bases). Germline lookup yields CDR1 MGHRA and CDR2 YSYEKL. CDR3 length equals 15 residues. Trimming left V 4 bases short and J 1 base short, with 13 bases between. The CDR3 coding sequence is TGCGCCAGCAGCCTAGGAGCAGGGCTTAACTATGGCTACACCTTC. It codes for CASSLGAGLNYGYTF.

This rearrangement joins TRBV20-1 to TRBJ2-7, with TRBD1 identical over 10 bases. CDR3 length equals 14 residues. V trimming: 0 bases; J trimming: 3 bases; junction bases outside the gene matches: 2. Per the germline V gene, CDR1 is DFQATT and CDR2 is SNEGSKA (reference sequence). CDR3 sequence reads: CSARDGTGDYEQYF. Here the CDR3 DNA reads TGCAGTGCTAGAGATGGGACAGGGGACTACGAGCAGTACTTC.

The CDR3 is CASSPGEGAPESGYTF. The CDR3 nucleotides read TGTGCCAGCAGTCCCGGGGAGGGGGCGCCGGAAAGTGGCTACACCTTC. This sequence joins TRBV2 and TRBJ1-2; 7 bases fit TRBD1. With 5 bases clipped from V and 7 bases from J, the junction kept 16 bases outside the gene matches. The V gene's germline CDR1 is SNHLY and CDR2 FYNNEI. The length of the CDR3 is 16 residues.

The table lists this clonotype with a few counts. The CDR3 nucleotides read TGCGCCAGCAGCTTGATACAGGGGATTTATAATGGCTACACCTTC. Translated, it gives CASSLIQGIYNGYTF. The J gene is TRBJ1-2, the V gene TRBV5-1; TRBD1 matches at 7 bases. The germline gives CDR1 SGHRS, CDR2 YFSETQ. Trimming took 1 base from V and 6 from J; bases not matched to a gene: 9. CDR3 length: 15 residues.

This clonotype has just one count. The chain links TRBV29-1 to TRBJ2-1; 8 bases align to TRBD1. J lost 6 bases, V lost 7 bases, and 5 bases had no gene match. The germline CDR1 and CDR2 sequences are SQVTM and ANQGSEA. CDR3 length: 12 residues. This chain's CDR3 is CSGDRSSNEQFF. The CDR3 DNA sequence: TGCAGCGGGGACAGGTCTTCCAATGAGCAGTTCTTC.

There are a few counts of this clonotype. CDR3 in DNA: TGTGCCTGGAGTTGGGAACCCGGGGAGCTGTTTTTT. Protein: CAWSWEPGELFF. The chain carries TRBV30 and TRBJ2-2; D ambiguous. The CDR3 has 12 residues. Germline CDR1 reads GTSNPN; CDR2 reads SVGIG (reference sequence). V lost 2 bases and J lost 6, with 7 bases in between.

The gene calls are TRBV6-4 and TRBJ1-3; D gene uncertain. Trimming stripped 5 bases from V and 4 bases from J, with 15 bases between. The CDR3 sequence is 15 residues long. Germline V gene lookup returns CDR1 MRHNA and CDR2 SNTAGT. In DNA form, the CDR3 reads TGTGCCAGCAGTCGGGAACAGCGCTGGGGAAACACCATATATTTT. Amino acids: CASSREQRWGNTIYF.

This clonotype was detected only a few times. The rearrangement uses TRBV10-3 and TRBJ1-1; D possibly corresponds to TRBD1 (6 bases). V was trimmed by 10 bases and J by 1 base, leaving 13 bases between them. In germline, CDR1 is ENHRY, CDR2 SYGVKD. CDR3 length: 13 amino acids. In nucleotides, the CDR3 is TGTGCCACCCGACAGGTGGAGAACACTGAAGCTTTCTTT. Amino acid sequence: CATRQVENTEAFF.

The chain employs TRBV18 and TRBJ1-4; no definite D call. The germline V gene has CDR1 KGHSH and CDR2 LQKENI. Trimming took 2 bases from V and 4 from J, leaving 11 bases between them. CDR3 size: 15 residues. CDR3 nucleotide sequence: TGTGCCAGCTCACCATCAGGTGAGGGTAATGAAAAACTGTTTTTT. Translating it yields CASSPSGEGNEKLFF.

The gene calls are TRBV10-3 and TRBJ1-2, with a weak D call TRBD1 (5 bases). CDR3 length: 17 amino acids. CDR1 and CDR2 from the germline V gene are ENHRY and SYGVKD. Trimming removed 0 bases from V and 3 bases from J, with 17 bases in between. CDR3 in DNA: TGTGCCATCAGTGAGTCGCCGATCAAGGGGCCCCACTATGGCTACACCTTC. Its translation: CAISESPIKGPHYGYTF.

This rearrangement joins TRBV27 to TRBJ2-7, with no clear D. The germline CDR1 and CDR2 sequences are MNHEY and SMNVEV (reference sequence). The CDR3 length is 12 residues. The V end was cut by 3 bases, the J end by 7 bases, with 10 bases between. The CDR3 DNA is TGTGCCAGCAGTTTCCGAGGTACTGAGCAGTACTTC. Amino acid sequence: CASSFRGTEQYF.

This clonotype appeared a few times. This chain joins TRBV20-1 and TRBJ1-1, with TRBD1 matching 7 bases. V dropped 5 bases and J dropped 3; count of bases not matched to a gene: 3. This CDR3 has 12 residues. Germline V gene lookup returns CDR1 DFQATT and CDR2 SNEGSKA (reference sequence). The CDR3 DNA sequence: TGCAGTGCTTCGACAGGGTACACTGAAGCTTTCTTT. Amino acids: CSASTGYTEAFF.

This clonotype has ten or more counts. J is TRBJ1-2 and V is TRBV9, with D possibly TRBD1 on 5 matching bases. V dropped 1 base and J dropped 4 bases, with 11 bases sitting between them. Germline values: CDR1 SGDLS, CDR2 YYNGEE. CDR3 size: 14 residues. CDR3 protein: CASSVTGGVYGYTF. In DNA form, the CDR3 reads TGTGCCAGCAGCGTAACAGGAGGAGTCTATGGCTACACCTTC.

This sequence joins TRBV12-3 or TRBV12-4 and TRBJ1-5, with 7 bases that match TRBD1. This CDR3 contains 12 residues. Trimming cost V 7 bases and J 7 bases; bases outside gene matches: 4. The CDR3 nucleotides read TGTGCCAGCACTGTGACAGGGCAGCCCCAGCATTTT. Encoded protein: CASTVTGQPQHF.